This TCR beta chain was sequenced during a study of blood T cells in healthy people across ages. Findings and caveats of the study: Naive T cell percentage and TCR beta diversity correlated strongly.

CDR3 length equals 15 residues. CDR1 and CDR2 (germline): MNHEY, SMNVEV (reference sequence). V gave up 2 bases and J gave up 10 bases, with 18 bases separating them. Donors were healthy Caucasian individuals from Russia aged about 6 to 90. Primers used in a second PCR of roughly 7 to 11 cycles were a sample-barcoded 5' primer and a J-beta primer mix. MiXCR was run by TCRdb on the 5' RACE reads, yielding one entry per CDR3 protein. The sample includes about a million distinct CDR3 sequences, roughly 48% of them seen just once. Note on this clonotype: The antigen remains unidentified.

This TCR derives from a man in his thirties or forties in good health. Sequencing input: blood. V is TRBV27 and J is TRBJ2-1; no firm D call. CDR3 residues: CASSLGRGTLYEQFF. The CDR3 coding sequence is TGTGCCAGCAGTTTAGGGCGAGGAACACTCTACGAGCAGTTCTTC.